These 30 T cell receptor beta chains originate from one sample sequenced in a study of human T cells and chemical hapten exposure. TCRdb itself ran the RACE reads through MiXCR, one entry per CDR3 protein. Of fewer than 45,000 distinct CDR3 sequences in the sample, approximately 12% are singletons; the top ten hold roughly 2%. The sample's time point: pre-sensitization, week 0. Treatment defined: therapeutic diphenylcyclopropenone sensitization with weekly scalp DPC. Blood, whole and unfractionated, served as the source for total RNA extraction. The sample was whole blood, taken in connection with sensitization to the hapten diphenylcyclopropenone (DPC). The source is a woman between 35 and 50 years old with alopecia areata. Some clones in this sample may be carry-over from other donors' samples.

This clonotype has only a few counts. This chain uses TRBV28 with TRBJ1-2; D is perhaps TRBD1 (6 bases). V dropped 6 bases and J dropped 1 base, with 6 bases sitting between them. The CDR3 runs to 12 residues. CDR1 is MDHEN and CDR2 is SYDVKM in the germline V gene. For the CDR3, the DNA is TGTGCCAGCAGAGGGGGTAACTATGGCTACACCTTC. Residues: CASRGGNYGYTF.

This clonotype was observed many times. The chain recombines TRBV27 with TRBJ2-3, with 8 bases that match TRBD2. The trim removed 0 bases at V and 4 bases at J, leaving 6 bases unmatched. This CDR3 spans 16 amino acids. CDR1 MNHEY and CDR2 SMNVEV come from the germline V gene (reference sequence). The CDR3 sequence: CASSLSSGGYSDTQYF. CDR3 DNA sequence: TGTGCCAGCAGTTTATCGTCGGGGGGGTACTCAGATACGCAGTATTTT.

This clonotype was recorded many times. The chain recombines TRBV7-6 with TRBJ2-5; D gene ambiguous. CDR3 length: 15 amino acids. V dropped 1 base and J dropped 0 bases, with 9 bases sitting between them. CDR1 is SGHVS, CDR2 FNYEAQ, per germline. CDR3 sequence (DNA): TGTGCCAGCAGCTTAGGCGGCTTACACCAAGAGACCCAGTACTTC. Encoded protein: CASSLGGLHQETQYF.

This clonotype was recorded at least ten times. This sequence joins TRBV5-5 and TRBJ2-7; D gene uncertain. Germline values: CDR1 SGHKS, CDR2 YYEKEE (reference sequence). This CDR3 contains 12 residues. V was clipped by 4 bases and J by 3 bases, with 8 bases between them. In DNA form, the CDR3 reads TGTGCCAGCAGCCAAAACAACTACGAGCAGTACTTC. As protein: CASSQNNYEQYF.

This clonotype was detected ten times or more. The chain uses TRBV3-1 and TRBJ1-1; the D gene is possibly TRBD1 (6 bases). Trimming pared 0 bases from V and 1 base from J, leaving 6 bases between. The CDR3 is 14 residues long. Looked up from germline, CDR1 is LGHDT and CDR2 is YNNKEL (reference sequence). CDR3 coding DNA: TGTGCCAGCAGCCAAGAGGACAGGAACACTGAAGCTTTCTTT. This gives the protein CASSQEDRNTEAFF.

This chain links TRBV9 with TRBJ2-1; 10 nucleotides line up with TRBD2. Germline CDR1 is SGDLS and CDR2 is YYNGEE. The CDR3 has 15 amino acids. J was trimmed by 8 bases and V by 4 bases; bases with no gene match: 9. This CDR3 is CASSTRTSGRDEQFF. The DNA for the CDR3 is TGTGCCAGCAGCACACGGACTAGCGGTAGGGATGAGCAGTTCTTC.

This clonotype was counted a few times. J is TRBJ2-7 and V is TRBV28; D perhaps matches TRBD1 (5 bases). Germline V gene lookup returns CDR1 MDHEN and CDR2 SYDVKM. The CDR3 loop spans 13 amino acids. The germline V and J ends were trimmed by 5 bases and 2 bases, with 10 bases remaining between them. CDR3 sequence: CASSLDRTYEQYF. The CDR3 nucleotides are TGTGCCAGCAGTCTCGACAGAACCTACGAGCAGTACTTC.

This clonotype turned up a few times. The chain combines TRBV29-1 with TRBJ2-1; D gene unclear. Germline assignment: CDR1 SQVTM and CDR2 ANQGSEA. This CDR3 comprises 14 residues. Trimming took off 0 bases at V and 0 bases at J, with 6 bases between the two ends. CDR3 nucleotide sequence: TGCAGCGTTGAAGAATCCGGCTCCTACAATGAGCAGTTCTTC. Translating it yields CSVEESGSYNEQFF.

The sample holds many counts of this clonotype. This chain connects TRBV11-2 to TRBJ2-3; no definite D call. Trimming stripped 5 bases from V and 0 bases from J, with 12 bases between. CDR3 length: 15 residues. The germline V gene has CDR1 SGHAT and CDR2 FQNNGV. The CDR3 DNA sequence: TGTGCCAGCAGCCAAGACCCCCACAGCACAGATACGCAGTATTTT. This encodes CASSQDPHSTDTQYF.

This clonotype was detected many times. The chain recombines TRBV6-1 with TRBJ2-1; 11 bases line up with TRBD2. Germline V gene sequence: CDR1 MNHNS, CDR2 SASEGT. The CDR3 contains 16 residues. The junction had 13 bases not matched to a gene; V was cut back by 0 bases and J by 15 bases. The DNA of the CDR3 is TGTGCCAGCAGTGAAGCAGGGCTAGCGGGGGGCTCTAGTAGGTTCTTC. Its translation is CASSEAGLAGGSSRFF.

This clonotype was seen ten or more times. The gene calls are TRBV6-1 and TRBJ1-1; D remains ambiguous. The V and J ends lost 6 bases and 1 base respectively, with 6 bases between them. Germline CDR1 is MNHNS and CDR2 is SASEGT. This CDR3 has 12 residues. The DNA of the CDR3 is TGTGCCAGCAGGGAGTGGAACACTGAAGCTTTCTTT. This encodes CASREWNTEAFF.

This clonotype was counted between two and nine times. J is TRBJ2-7 and V is TRBV7-2, with TRBD2 identical over 7 bases. The V segment lost 0 bases and the J segment 1 base; nucleotides outside the gene matches: 6. The CDR3 totals 16 residues. Germline V gene data show CDR1 as SGHTA and CDR2 as FQGNSA. This chain's CDR3 is CASSLAGRGGSYEQYF. CDR3 DNA sequence: TGTGCCAGCAGCTTAGCGGGGCGCGGGGGATCCTACGAGCAGTACTTC.

This clonotype was observed many times. This rearrangement joins TRBV19 to TRBJ2-2; 10 bases match TRBD1. Germline V gives CDR1 LNHDA, CDR2 SQIVND (reference sequence). The ends lost 5 bases at V and 6 bases at J; junction bases unmatched: 9. The CDR3 spans 16 residues. CDR3 residues: CASSPRQGAVSGELFF. The CDR3 DNA sequence: TGTGCCAGTAGTCCCAGACAGGGGGCGGTCTCCGGGGAGCTGTTTTTT.

The chain uses TRBV28 and TRBJ2-7, with D maybe TRBD1 (6 bases). Germline V gene lookup returns CDR1 MDHEN and CDR2 SYDVKM. This CDR3 region has 15 residues. V was pared by 6 bases and J by 1 base, with 16 bases between. CDR3 DNA: TGTGCCAGCAGCTTTTCGGACAGCTCTTCCTACGAGCAGTACTTC. Amino acids: CASSFSDSSSYEQYF. Full variable domain (outside the CDR3, taken from reference TRBV28 and TRBJ2-7): DVKVTQSSRYLVKRTGEKVFLECVQDMDHENMFWYRQDPGLGLRLIYFSYDVKMKEKGDIPEGYSVSREKKERFSLILESASTNQTSMYLCASSFSDSSSYEQYFGPGTRLTVT.

The sample holds many counts of this clonotype. The rearrangement joins TRBV5-1 to TRBJ2-1, with unresolved D. The CDR3 runs to 14 residues. The V gene lost 2 bases and the J gene lost 0 bases, with 6 bases spanning the gap. The germline V gene encodes CDR1 SGHRS and CDR2 YFSETQ. The CDR3 here is CASSFGGSYNEQFF. The DNA of the CDR3 is TGCGCCAGCAGCTTTGGTGGCTCCTACAATGAGCAGTTCTTC.

This clonotype was observed a few times. The chain couples TRBV5-1 to TRBJ1-2; 7 nucleotides align to TRBD1. The trim removed 4 bases at V and 6 bases at J, leaving 9 bases unmatched. CDR3 size: 14 residues. CDR1 is SGHRS, CDR2 YFSETQ, per germline. The CDR3 loop is CASSQGQAVDGYTF. CDR3 DNA sequence: TGCGCCAGCAGCCAAGGACAGGCGGTGGATGGCTACACCTTC.

In this sample, this clonotype turned up many times. This sequence joins TRBV27 and TRBJ2-7; the D gene is possibly TRBD2 (6 bases). Trimming took 6 bases from V and 0 from J, leaving 9 bases between them. Germline V gives CDR1 MNHEY, CDR2 SMNVEV (reference sequence). This CDR3 spans 13 amino acids. CDR3 bases: TGTGCCAGCAGGCTAGCGCACTCCTACGAGCAGTACTTC. It yields the protein CASRLAHSYEQYF.

This clonotype appeared many times. The genes are TRBV14 and TRBJ2-5, with unresolved D. Deletions cut 8 bases from V and 3 bases from J, with 13 bases between. The CDR3 loop spans 13 amino acids. Germline V lookup: CDR1 SGHDN, CDR2 FVKESK. The CDR3 DNA reads as TGTGCCAGCCCCCATGAGGTGGAAGAGACCCAGTACTTC. Translation: CASPHEVEETQYF.

This clonotype came up many times. This chain's CDR3 is CASSPRTDRDGTSKNIQYF. The CDR3 nucleotides read TGTGCCAGTAGTCCCCGGACAGATCGGGACGGGACCAGCAAAAACATTCAGTACTTC. The chain uses TRBV19 and TRBJ2-4; D may be TRBD1 (6 bases). The V end was cut by 5 bases, the J end by 3 bases, with 26 bases between. The CDR3 extends over 19 amino acids. Germline values: CDR1 LNHDA, CDR2 SQIVND (reference sequence).

This rearrangement joins TRBV15 to TRBJ2-1; possible D gene TRBD1, 6 bases. The CDR3 extends over 17 amino acids. Germline values: CDR1 LNHNV, CDR2 YYDKDF (reference sequence). V was cut by 0 bases and J by 4 bases, with 16 bases left in between. CDR3 amino acids: CATSRDRTTGSYNEQFF. CDR3 DNA: TGTGCCACCAGCAGAGATCGAACGACAGGCTCATACAATGAGCAGTTCTTC.

At least ten counts were recorded for this clonotype. The chain recombines TRBV6-1 with TRBJ2-1, with D uncertain. The V gene's germline CDR1 is MNHNS and CDR2 SASEGT. The CDR3 extends over 11 amino acids. Trimming took 4 bases from V and 7 from J, leaving 5 bases between them. The CDR3 is CASSVINEQFF. CDR3 nucleotide sequence: TGTGCCAGCAGTGTGATAAATGAGCAGTTCTTC.

The rearrangement joins TRBV11-2 to TRBJ2-2; D is perhaps TRBD1 or TRBD2 (5 bases each). Trimming shortened V by 6 bases and J by 2 bases, and 19 bases separated the two germline ends. The CDR3 loop spans 17 amino acids. Germline V gene sequence: CDR1 SGHAT, CDR2 FQNNGV. CDR3 bases: TGTGCCAGCAGGAAGGGACGTAGCACCTTTAACACCGGGGAGCTGTTTTTT. This translates into CASRKGRSTFNTGELFF.

This clonotype was seen a handful of times. V and J are TRBV28 and TRBJ2-7, with a weak D call TRBD2 (7 bases). CDR3 size: 14 residues. Germline CDR1 and CDR2: MDHEN and SYDVKM. With 8 bases removed from V and 3 bases from J, the gap between germline ends came to 17 bases. The CDR3 region is CASVPGGAIYEQYF. DNA for the CDR3: TGTGCCAGCGTGCCGGGGGGCGCGATCTACGAGCAGTACTTC.

In this sample, this clonotype turned up a few times. The chain employs TRBV2 and TRBJ1-2; no definite D call. Trimming stripped 6 bases from V and 2 bases from J, with 7 bases between. The CDR3 is made up of 12 amino acids. The germline CDR1 and CDR2 sequences are SNHLY and FYNNEI. CDR3 amino acids: CASRDGNYGYTF. CDR3 nucleotides: TGTGCCAGCAGGGATGGGAACTATGGCTACACCTTC.

This clonotype was counted at least ten times. This sequence joins TRBV20-1 and TRBJ1-6, with D maybe TRBD1 (5 bases). There are 16 residues in the CDR3. Germline loops: CDR1 DFQATT, CDR2 SNEGSKA (reference sequence). V was trimmed by 6 bases and J by 5 bases, leaving 20 bases between them. The chain's CDR3 is CSAPAGGTLNNSPLHF. DNA of the CDR3: TGCAGTGCCCCGGCGGGCGGGACCTTAAATAATTCACCCCTCCACTTT.

This clonotype has a handful of counts. CDR3 in amino acids: CASSGYRAGANVLTF. In DNA form, the CDR3 reads TGTGCCAGCAGCGGGTACAGGGCTGGGGCCAACGTCCTGACTTTC. The rearrangement joins TRBV9 to TRBJ2-6; a weak D match, TRBD1 (6 bases). In germline, CDR1 is SGDLS, CDR2 YYNGEE. This CDR3 has 15 amino acids. V lost 3 bases to trimming and J lost 2 bases, with 9 bases between them.

Ten or more counts support this clonotype. The V gene is TRBV5-1, the J gene TRBJ1-1; D might be TRBD1 (5 bases). The germline V and J ends were trimmed by 3 bases and 10 bases, with 16 bases remaining between them. This CDR3 region has 13 residues. CDR1 and CDR2 (germline): SGHRS, YFSETQ. The CDR3 is CASSSRGARGAFF. As DNA, the CDR3 is TGCGCCAGCAGCTCCCGTGGGGCCCGAGGAGCTTTCTTT.

In this sample, this clonotype turned up many times. The rearrangement links TRBV7-9 to TRBJ2-3; no clear D gene. Germline CDR1 and CDR2: SEHNR and FQNEAQ (reference sequence). Deletions cut 5 bases from V and 1 base from J, with 10 bases between. The CDR3 loop spans 14 amino acids. CDR3 nucleotide sequence: TGTGCCAGCAGCGAACCCAGTGGCACAGATACGCAGTATTTT. It is translated as CASSEPSGTDTQYF.

The chain joins TRBV6-2 or TRBV6-3 to TRBJ2-7; 11 nucleotides align to TRBD1. This CDR3 has 16 amino acids. Germline CDR1 MNHEY, CDR2 SVGEGT. After removal of 0 bases from V and 3 bases from J, the junction contained 4 bases not matched to a gene. CDR3: CASSYSGTGGNYEQYF. The CDR3 region has the DNA TGTGCCAGCAGTTACTCGGGGACAGGGGGTAACTACGAGCAGTACTTC.

In its sample, this clonotype was seen many times. The genes are TRBV19 and TRBJ2-7; no definite D call. CDR1 and CDR2 (germline): LNHDA, SQIVND (reference sequence). The length of the CDR3 is 13 residues. The V gene lost 4 bases and the J gene lost 1 base, with 8 bases spanning the gap. In nucleotides, the CDR3 is TGTGCCAGTAGTACCAGACTGTCCTACGAGCAGTACTTC. Encoded protein: CASSTRLSYEQYF. The whole variable domain, filled in from reference TRBV19 and TRBJ2-7, reads DGGITQSPKYLFRKEGQNVTLSCEQNLNHDAMYWYRQDPGQGLRLIYYSQIVNDFQKGDIAEGYSVSREKKESFPLTVTSAQKNPTAFYLCASSTRLSYEQYFGPGTRLTVT.